The next 28 T cell receptor beta chains were all read from a single sample in a study of T cell repertoires in cytomegalovirus infection. TCRdb redid the calling of the reads with MiXCR, one entry per CDR3 protein. The sample yields almost 300,000 distinct CDR3 sequences, around 10% seen once. Input material: PBMCs. All receptors come from a human donor in good health (CMV status not recorded). Some clones in this sample may be carry-over from other donors' samples.

This clonotype was detected many times. The V gene is TRBV23-1, the J gene TRBJ1-1; the D is unclear. TRBV23-1 is filed as an ORF, its function uncertain. This CDR3 spans 15 amino acids. V gave up 8 bases and J gave up 5 bases, with 21 bases separating them. Here the CDR3 DNA reads TGCGCCAGCGGAGAGGACGGAGAGAGAGGGACTGAAGCTTTCTTT. Translation gives CASGEDGERGTEAFF.

This clonotype was counted many times. The V gene is TRBV7-9, the J gene TRBJ1-1; TRBD1 matches 8 bases. The V segment lost 3 bases and the J segment 0 bases; nucleotides outside the gene matches: 0. The V gene's germline CDR1 is SEHNR and CDR2 FQNEAQ (reference sequence). The CDR3 has 14 amino acids. CDR3 DNA: TGTGCCAGCAGCTTGGGACAGGTGAACACTGAAGCTTTCTTT. This sequence encodes CASSLGQVNTEAFF.

The J gene is TRBJ1-1, the V gene TRBV28; 10 bases align to TRBD1. Germline CDR1 MDHEN, CDR2 SYDVKM. The CDR3 totals 16 residues. The V and J ends lost 2 bases and 0 bases, in that order; junction bases with no gene match: 3. CDR3 DNA: TGTGCCAGCAGTTTAATTGGGACAGGGGTGAACACTGAAGCTTTCTTT. Amino acids: CASSLIGTGVNTEAFF.

This clonotype has just a few counts. The chain has TRBV6-6 and TRBJ1-5; D ambiguous. V lost 0 bases to trimming and J lost 0 bases, with 3 bases between them. The CDR3 is 14 residues long. Germline CDR1 MNHNY, CDR2 SVGAGI (reference sequence). CDR3 sequence reads: CASSYSASNQPQHF. The CDR3 region has the DNA TGTGCCAGCAGTTACTCAGCTAGCAATCAGCCCCAGCATTTT.

The V gene is TRBV12-3 or TRBV12-4, the J gene TRBJ1-2, with 7 bases fitting TRBD1. V dropped 6 bases and J dropped 3; count of bases not matched to a gene: 4. The CDR3 totals 13 residues. The CDR3 region has the DNA TGTGCCAGCAGGGGACAGCTCGACTATGGCTACACCTTC. Encoded protein: CASRGQLDYGYTF.

The sample holds many counts of this clonotype. The chain employs TRBV28 and TRBJ1-2, with D uncertain. V lost 2 bases and J 4 bases, leaving 8 bases between the germline ends. The V gene's germline CDR1 is MDHEN and CDR2 SYDVKM. The CDR3 loop spans 13 amino acids. CDR3 bases: TGTGCCAGCAGTTTAGACTCTGTCTATGGCTACACCTTC. This gives the protein CASSLDSVYGYTF.

This clonotype was seen ten or more times. This sequence joins TRBV20-1 and TRBJ1-1; the D is unclear. The CDR3 loop spans 11 amino acids. CDR1 and CDR2 from the germline V gene are DFQATT and SNEGSKA (reference sequence). Trimming stripped 3 bases from V and 2 bases from J, with 4 bases between. For the CDR3, the DNA is TGCAGTGCTAGGGCCAACACTGAAGCTTTCTTT. The encoded protein is CSARANTEAFF.

In its sample, this clonotype was seen many times. Written as DNA, the CDR3 is TGCAGTGCTAGAGTCAGATATAGCAATCAGCCCCAGCATTTT. This encodes CSARVRYSNQPQHF. V is TRBV20-1 and J is TRBJ1-5; D is unclear. The ends were cut back, 1 base at V and 0 bases at J, with 7 bases in the middle. Germline V lookup: CDR1 DFQATT, CDR2 SNEGSKA (reference sequence). The CDR3 has 14 amino acids.

As regards this clonotype: This may be a read error: a much more frequent sequence differs by one nucleotide. This sequence joins TRBV7-9 and TRBJ1-1; 8 bases line up with TRBD1. Germline V gene lookup returns CDR1 SEHNR and CDR2 FQNEAQ (reference sequence). CDR3 size: 14 residues. Here the CDR3 reads CASSAQAGGTAAFF. CDR3 nucleotides: TGTGCCAGCAGCGCCCAGGCAGGGGGCACTGCAGCTTTCTTT. The whole variable domain, remainder taken from reference TRBV7-9 and TRBJ1-1, is DTGVSQNPRHKITKRGQNVTFRCDPISEHNRLYWYRQTLGQGPEFLTYFQNEAQLEKSRLLSDRFSAERPKGSFSTLEIQRTEQGDSAMYLCASSAQAGGTAAFFGQGTRLTVV.

This clonotype was seen at least ten times. The rearrangement links TRBV6-5 to TRBJ2-5; D is unclear. Trimming removed 0 bases from V and 5 bases from J, with 7 bases in between. The CDR3 is 13 amino acids. The germline gives CDR1 MNHEY, CDR2 SVGAGI. The CDR3 protein is CASSYSVRETQYF. CDR3 sequence (DNA): TGTGCCAGCAGTTACTCCGTCCGGGAGACCCAGTACTTC.

This clonotype was picked up many times. V usage is TRBV29-1 and J usage is TRBJ1-1; no firm D call. The CDR3 covers 14 residues. Germline assignment: CDR1 SQVTM and CDR2 ANQGSEA. V lost 4 bases and J lost 0, with 12 bases in between. CDR3 region: CSVGFIGVNTEAFF. CDR3 in DNA: TGCAGCGTTGGGTTCATTGGGGTGAACACTGAAGCTTTCTTT. The full variable domain, completed using reference TRBV29-1 and TRBJ1-1, is SAVISQKPSRDICQRGTSLTIQCQVDSQVTMMFWYRQQPGQSLTLIATANQGSEATYESGFVIDKFPISRPNLTFSTLTVSNMSPEDSSIYLCSVGFIGVNTEAFFGQGTRLTVV.

The chain has TRBV7-2 and TRBJ1-1; weak D call: TRBD1 (5 bases). Germline values: CDR1 SGHTA, CDR2 FQGNSA. The V end lost 3 bases, the J end lost 5 bases, and 16 bases lay between the germline ends. The CDR3 consists of 15 residues. The CDR3 protein is CASSLGRRVGTEAFF. DNA of the CDR3: TGTGCCAGCAGCTTGGGACGGAGGGTAGGAACTGAAGCTTTCTTT.

In its sample, this clonotype was seen a few times. The genes are TRBV20-1 and TRBJ2-1, with unresolved D. The CDR3 has 10 amino acids. The V and J ends lost 8 bases and 8 bases respectively, with 10 bases between them. Germline V lookup: CDR1 DFQATT, CDR2 SNEGSKA (reference sequence). The CDR3 loop reads CSPHGDEQFF. CDR3 nucleotide sequence: TGCAGTCCACATGGGGATGAGCAGTTCTTC.

This clonotype was recorded at least ten times. This rearrangement joins TRBV7-8 to TRBJ2-2; possibly TRBD1 for D (5 bases). V lost 5 bases and J lost 4, with 14 bases in between. Germline CDR1 SGHVS, CDR2 FQNEAQ. The CDR3 covers 15 residues. The CDR3 here is CASSIRQGATGELFF. CDR3 coding DNA: TGTGCCAGCAGCATACGACAAGGGGCCACCGGGGAGCTGTTTTTT.

This clonotype was counted a few times. The genes are TRBV3-1 and TRBJ1-2; the D gene is possibly TRBD1 (6 bases). V was cut by 4 bases and J by 4 bases, with 19 bases left in between. The length of the CDR3 is 16 residues. Germline loops: CDR1 LGHDT, CDR2 YNNKEL (reference sequence). CDR3 in DNA: TGTGCCAGCAGCCCCCGGGACCAGGGGTACCTCTATGGCTACACCTTC. As protein: CASSPRDQGYLYGYTF.

This clonotype has ten or more counts. The genes are TRBV7-6 and TRBJ2-1, with 10 positions matching TRBD1. This CDR3 region has 14 residues. With V trimmed by 5 bases and J by 11 bases, 9 bases remained unmatched. CDR1 is SGHVS, CDR2 FNYEAQ, per germline. CDR3 DNA: TGTGCCAGCAGCCCCGGGACAGGGGAAGAAAAGCAGTTCTTC. Its translation is CASSPGTGEEKQFF.

The rearrangement joins TRBV20-1 to TRBJ1-2; 8 positions match TRBD1. CDR3 length equals 15 residues. Trimming removed 3 bases from V and 4 bases from J; junction bases left unmatched: 10. Germline-derived CDR1 and CDR2 are DFQATT and SNEGSKA (reference sequence). CDR3 region: CSARNRGGKLYGYTF. CDR3 nucleotide sequence: TGCAGTGCTAGGAACAGGGGGGGAAAACTCTATGGCTACACCTTC.

V and J are TRBV2 and TRBJ2-7, with D hard to call. From germline, CDR1 is SNHLY and CDR2 FYNNEI. The V gene lost 6 bases and the J gene lost 4 bases, with 10 bases spanning the gap. The length of the CDR3 is 12 residues. In DNA, the CDR3 is TGTGCCAGCAGGCAAGAAAGTTACGAGCAGTACGTC. This translates into CASRQESYEQYV.

This clonotype was counted ten times or more. In nucleotides, the CDR3 is TGCAGTGCTAGAATTCCCCTTAAGCGGGGGGGCCTTGAGACCCAGTACTTC. As protein: CSARIPLKRGGLETQYF. This rearrangement joins TRBV20-1 to TRBJ2-5; 10 bases are a match to TRBD2. Losses at the gene ends were 2 bases for V and 5 bases for J; bases not matched to a gene: 14. The CDR3 covers 17 residues. Looked up from germline, CDR1 is DFQATT and CDR2 is SNEGSKA (reference sequence).

This chain uses TRBV27 with TRBJ1-6; 9 bases line up with TRBD1. CDR1 and CDR2 (germline): MNHEY, SMNVEV (reference sequence). Trimming removed 8 bases from V and 7 bases from J; junction bases left unmatched: 9. The CDR3 covers 15 residues. In DNA form, the CDR3 reads TGTGCCAGCTACCCCCCGGGACAGGGAAATTCACCCCTCCACTTT. It is translated as CASYPPGQGNSPLHF.

Ten or more counts support this clonotype. The genes are TRBV2 and TRBJ2-2; D possibly uses TRBD1 or TRBD2 (6 bases each). The germline V gene has CDR1 SNHLY and CDR2 FYNNEI. Trimming removed 7 bases from V and 7 bases from J, with 13 bases in between. The CDR3 sequence is 13 residues long. CDR3 bases: TGTGCCAGCAACAGGGCCGGGAGCGGGGAGCTGTTTTTT. Its translation: CASNRAGSGELFF.

This clonotype has a single count. A clone one base away is much larger, so this may be a read error. The gene calls are TRBV29-1 and TRBJ2-3, with D unresolved. Trimming left V 3 bases short and J 2 bases short, with 6 bases between. CDR1 and CDR2 (germline): SQVTM, ANQGSEA. The CDR3 has 12 residues. This CDR3 reads CSVDSNTDTQYF. The DNA for the CDR3 is TGCAGCGTTGATTCTAACACAGATACGCAGTATTTT.

At least ten counts were recorded for this clonotype. The chain recombines TRBV20-1 with TRBJ1-3; D is ambiguous. Trimming stripped 4 bases from V and 0 bases from J, with 10 bases between. Germline V gives CDR1 DFQATT, CDR2 SNEGSKA (reference sequence). CDR3 length: 14 amino acids. CDR3 nucleotide sequence: TGCAGTGCTAATGCTGGGAGCTCTGGAAACACCATATATTTT. Encoded protein: CSANAGSSGNTIYF.

The V and J genes are TRBV7-2 and TRBJ2-2; D may be TRBD2 (7 bases). CDR1 and CDR2 (germline): SGHTA, FQGNSA. This CDR3 is built from 16 residues. V was shortened by 5 bases and J by 5 bases, with 18 bases between the two germline ends. The CDR3 spells CASSRWGGRGTGELFF. The CDR3 coding sequence is TGTGCCAGCAGCCGTTGGGGGGGCCGGGGAACCGGGGAGCTGTTTTTT.

There are many counts of this clonotype. The gene calls are TRBV20-1 and TRBJ1-1; maybe TRBD1 (6 bases). V was trimmed by 3 bases and J by 3 bases, leaving 23 bases between them. CDR3 length: 17 residues. The germline gives CDR1 DFQATT, CDR2 SNEGSKA (reference sequence). The CDR3 region is CSASESPPSGVYTEAFF. For the CDR3, the DNA is TGCAGTGCTAGTGAAAGCCCCCCGTCAGGGGTGTACACTGAAGCTTTCTTT.

In this sample, this clonotype turned up a few times. This rearrangement joins TRBV29-1 to TRBJ1-2, with D possibly being TRBD1 (5 bases). The germline gives CDR1 SQVTM, CDR2 ANQGSEA. V was pared by 1 base and J by 4 bases, with 16 bases between. The CDR3 is 15 residues long. This CDR3 reads CSVEGGGRGPYGYTF. The CDR3 DNA follows: TGCAGCGTTGAAGGGGGCGGGAGGGGACCCTATGGCTACACCTTC.

This clonotype has a count of ten or more. J is TRBJ2-2 and V is TRBV12-3 or TRBV12-4; D is unresolved. The CDR3 consists of 11 residues. With 3 bases removed from V and 8 bases from J, the gap between germline ends came to 4 bases. The CDR3 sequence: CASSFGGELFF. The DNA for the CDR3 is TGTGCCAGCAGTTTCGGTGGGGAGCTGTTTTTT.

V is TRBV3-1 and J is TRBJ1-2; D may be TRBD1 (5 bases). V was pared by 1 base and J by 7 bases, with 16 bases between. Germline V gives CDR1 LGHDT, CDR2 YNNKEL (reference sequence). The CDR3 spans 15 residues. The CDR3 sequence is CASSQGGQIRGGYTF. CDR3 coding DNA: TGTGCCAGCAGCCAAGGGGGCCAGATCCGGGGTGGCTACACCTTC.